Sequencing of this T cell receptor beta chain was carried out in a study of molecular identifiers for immune sequencing clone quantification. On the study more broadly: Replicates involved a five-way split of RNA from roughly 18,000 or 92,000 naive CD8 cells, with sequencing of four.

Each CDR3 protein gets one entry after TCRdb re-called the PCR reads with MiXCR. The sample records some 680,000 distinct CDR3 sequences, around 25% being singletons. V gave up 1 base and J gave up 4 bases, with 10 bases separating them. Germline V gives CDR1 LGHDT, CDR2 YNNKEL (reference sequence). The CDR3 sequence is 14 residues long. Findings and caveats of the study: Highly expanded clone sizes could be underestimated through barcode sharing by identical TCR molecules.

Regarding this clonotype: As yet, its antigen is unknown.

Sorting selected naive CD8 T cells with a CD8+CD4-CCR7+CD45RA+ phenotype. The source of this sequence is a human donor in good health. Some libraries in this study had Jurkat cell RNA spiked in. The sequencing sample was made of naive CD8+ T cells from blood, with Jurkat cell RNA spiked in. The subset: FACS-sorted CD8+CD4-CCR7+CD45RA+ naive T cells. This sequence joins TRBV3-1 and TRBJ1-2; D not resolved. The CDR3 spells CASSQAVGIYGYTF. DNA of the CDR3: TGTGCCAGCAGCCAAGCGGTAGGGATCTATGGCTACACCTTC.